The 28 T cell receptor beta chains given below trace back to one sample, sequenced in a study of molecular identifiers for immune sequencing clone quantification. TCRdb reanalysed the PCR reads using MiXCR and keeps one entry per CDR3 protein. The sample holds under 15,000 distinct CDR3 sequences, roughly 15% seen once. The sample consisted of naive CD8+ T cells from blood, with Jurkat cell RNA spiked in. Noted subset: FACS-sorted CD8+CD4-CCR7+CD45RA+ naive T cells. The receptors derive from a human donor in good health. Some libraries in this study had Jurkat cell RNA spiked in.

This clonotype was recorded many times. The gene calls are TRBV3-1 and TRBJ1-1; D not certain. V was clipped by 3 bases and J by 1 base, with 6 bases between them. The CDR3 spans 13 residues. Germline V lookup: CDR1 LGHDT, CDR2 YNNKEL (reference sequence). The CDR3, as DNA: TGTGCCAGCAGCCATTTACCGAACACTGAAGCTTTCTTT. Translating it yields CASSHLPNTEAFF.

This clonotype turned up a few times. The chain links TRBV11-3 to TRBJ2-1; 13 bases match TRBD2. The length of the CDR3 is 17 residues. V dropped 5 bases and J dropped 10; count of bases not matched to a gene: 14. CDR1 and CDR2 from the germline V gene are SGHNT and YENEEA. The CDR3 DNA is TGTGCCAGCAGCCCCCCCACGACTAGCGGGAGGAGCGGCGAGCAGTTCTTC. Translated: CASSPPTTSGRSGEQFF.

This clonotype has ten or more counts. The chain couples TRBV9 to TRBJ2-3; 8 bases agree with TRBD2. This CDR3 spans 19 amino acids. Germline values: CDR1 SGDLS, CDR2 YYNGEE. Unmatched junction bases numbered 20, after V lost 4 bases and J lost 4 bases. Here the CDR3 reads CASSPLPAGGPYRSDTQYF. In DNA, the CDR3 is TGTGCCAGCAGCCCCCTCCCGGCGGGAGGCCCCTATCGATCAGATACGCAGTATTTT.

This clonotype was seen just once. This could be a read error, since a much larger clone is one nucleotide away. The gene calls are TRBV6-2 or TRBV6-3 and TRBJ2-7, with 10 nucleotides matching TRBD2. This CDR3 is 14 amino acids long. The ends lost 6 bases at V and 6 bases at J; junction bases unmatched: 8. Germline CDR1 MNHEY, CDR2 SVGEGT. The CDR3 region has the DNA TGTGCCAGCAGGGGACCAGCGGGAGGGCCCGAGCAGTACTTC. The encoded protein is CASRGPAGGPEQYF.

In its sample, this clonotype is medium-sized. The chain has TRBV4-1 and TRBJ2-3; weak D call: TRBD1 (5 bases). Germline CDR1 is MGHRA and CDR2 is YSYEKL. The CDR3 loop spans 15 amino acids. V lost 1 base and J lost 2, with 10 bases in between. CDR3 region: CASSQAARDTDTQYF. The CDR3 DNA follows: TGCGCCAGCAGCCAAGCAGCCAGGGACACAGATACGCAGTATTTT.

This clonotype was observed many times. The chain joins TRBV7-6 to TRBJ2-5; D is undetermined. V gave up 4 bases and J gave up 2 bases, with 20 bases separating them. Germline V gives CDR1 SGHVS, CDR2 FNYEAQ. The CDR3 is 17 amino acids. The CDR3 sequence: CASSYEPPASTQETQYF. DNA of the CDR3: TGTGCCAGCAGCTACGAGCCCCCGGCCAGCACGCAAGAGACCCAGTACTTC.

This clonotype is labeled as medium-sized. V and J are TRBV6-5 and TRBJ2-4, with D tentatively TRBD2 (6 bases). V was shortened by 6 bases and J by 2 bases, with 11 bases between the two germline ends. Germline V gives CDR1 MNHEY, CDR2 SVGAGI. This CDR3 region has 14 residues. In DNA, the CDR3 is TGTGCCAGCAGCTACGGGGACTCCAAAAACATTCAGTACTTC. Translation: CASSYGDSKNIQYF.

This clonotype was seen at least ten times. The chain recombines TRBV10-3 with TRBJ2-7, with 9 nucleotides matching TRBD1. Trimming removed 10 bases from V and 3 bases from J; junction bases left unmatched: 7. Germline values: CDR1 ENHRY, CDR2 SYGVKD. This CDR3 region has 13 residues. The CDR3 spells CATTGQGIYEQYF. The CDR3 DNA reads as TGTGCCACGACCGGACAGGGGATCTACGAGCAGTACTTC.

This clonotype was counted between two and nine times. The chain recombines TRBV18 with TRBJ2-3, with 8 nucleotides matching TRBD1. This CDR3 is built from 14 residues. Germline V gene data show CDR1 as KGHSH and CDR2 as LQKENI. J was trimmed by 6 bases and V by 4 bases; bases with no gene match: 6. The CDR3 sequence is CASSHPDRVDTQYF. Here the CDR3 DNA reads TGTGCCAGCTCACACCCGGACAGGGTGGATACGCAGTATTTT.

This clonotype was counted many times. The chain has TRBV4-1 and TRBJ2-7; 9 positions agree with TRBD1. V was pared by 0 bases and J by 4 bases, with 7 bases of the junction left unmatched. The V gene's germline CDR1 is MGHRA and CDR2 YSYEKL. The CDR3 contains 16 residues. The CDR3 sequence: CASSQDAGQGPYEQYF. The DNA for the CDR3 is TGCGCCAGCAGCCAAGATGCGGGACAGGGCCCTTACGAGCAGTACTTC.

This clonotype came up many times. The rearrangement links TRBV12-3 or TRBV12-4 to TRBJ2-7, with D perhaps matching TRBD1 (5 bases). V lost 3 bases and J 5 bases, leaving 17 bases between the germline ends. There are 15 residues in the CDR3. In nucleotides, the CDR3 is TGTGCCAGCAGTTTGTCTCCGGCAGGGTTGCACGAGCAGTACTTC. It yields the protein CASSLSPAGLHEQYF.

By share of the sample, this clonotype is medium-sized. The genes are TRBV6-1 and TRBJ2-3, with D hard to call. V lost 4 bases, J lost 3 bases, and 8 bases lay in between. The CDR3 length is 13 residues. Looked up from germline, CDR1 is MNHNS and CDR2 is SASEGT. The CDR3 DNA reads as TGTGCCAGCAGTGTGACTGGAACAGATACGCAGTATTTT. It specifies CASSVTGTDTQYF.

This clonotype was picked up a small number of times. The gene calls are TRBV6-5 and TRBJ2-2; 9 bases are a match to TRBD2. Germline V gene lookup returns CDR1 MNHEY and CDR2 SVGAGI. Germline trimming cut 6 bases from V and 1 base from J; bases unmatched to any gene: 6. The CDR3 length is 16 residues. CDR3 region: CASSRGLAQNTGELFF. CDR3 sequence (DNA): TGTGCCAGCAGCAGAGGACTAGCGCAGAACACCGGGGAGCTGTTTTTT.

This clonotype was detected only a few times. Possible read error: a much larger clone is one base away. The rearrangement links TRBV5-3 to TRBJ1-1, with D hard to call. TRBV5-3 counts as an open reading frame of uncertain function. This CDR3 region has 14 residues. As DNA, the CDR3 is TGTGCCAGCAGCTTGATCCCCGGGTTCGCTGAAGCTATCTTT. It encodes CASSLIPGFAEAIF.

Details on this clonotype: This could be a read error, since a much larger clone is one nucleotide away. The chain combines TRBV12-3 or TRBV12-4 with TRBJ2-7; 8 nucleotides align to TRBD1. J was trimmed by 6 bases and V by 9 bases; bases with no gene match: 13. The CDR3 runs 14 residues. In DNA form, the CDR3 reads TGTGCCAGTTCCCCACGGGACAGGCCATGCGAGCAGTACTTC. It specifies CASSPRDRPCEQYF.

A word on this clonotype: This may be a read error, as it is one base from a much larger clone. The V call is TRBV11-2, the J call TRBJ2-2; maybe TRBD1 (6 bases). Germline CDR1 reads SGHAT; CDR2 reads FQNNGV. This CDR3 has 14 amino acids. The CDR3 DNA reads TGTGCCAGCAGCTTAGAAGGGGGAGCCGGGGAGCAGTTTTTT. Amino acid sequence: CASSLEGGAGEQFF. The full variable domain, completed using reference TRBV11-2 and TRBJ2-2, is EAGVAQSPRYKIIEKRQSVAFWCNPISGHATLYWYQQILGQGPKLLIQFQNNGVVDDSQLPKDRFSAERLKGVDSTLKIQPAKLEDSAVYLCASSLEGGAGEQFFGEGSRLTVL.

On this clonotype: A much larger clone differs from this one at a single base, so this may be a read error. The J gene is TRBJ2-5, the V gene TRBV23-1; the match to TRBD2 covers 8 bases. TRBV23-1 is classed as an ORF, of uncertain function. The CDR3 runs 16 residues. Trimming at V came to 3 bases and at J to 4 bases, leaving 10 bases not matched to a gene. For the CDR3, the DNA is TGCGCCAGCAGTCAGTCTGGGGGACTAGTGAGAGAGACCCAGTACTTC. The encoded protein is CASSQSGGLVRETQYF.

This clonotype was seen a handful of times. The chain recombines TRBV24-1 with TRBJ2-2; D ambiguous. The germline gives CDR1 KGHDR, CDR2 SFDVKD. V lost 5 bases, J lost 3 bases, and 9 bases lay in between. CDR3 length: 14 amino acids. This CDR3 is CATSAEEHTGELFF. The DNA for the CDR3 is TGTGCCACCAGTGCTGAGGAACACACCGGGGAGCTGTTTTTT.

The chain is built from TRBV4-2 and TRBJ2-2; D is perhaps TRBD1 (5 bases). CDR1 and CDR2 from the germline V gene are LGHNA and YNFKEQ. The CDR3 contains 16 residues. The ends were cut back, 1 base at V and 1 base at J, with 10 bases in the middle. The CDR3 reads CASSQASQGNTGELFF. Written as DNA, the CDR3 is TGTGCCAGCAGCCAAGCGAGCCAGGGGAACACCGGGGAGCTGTTTTTT.

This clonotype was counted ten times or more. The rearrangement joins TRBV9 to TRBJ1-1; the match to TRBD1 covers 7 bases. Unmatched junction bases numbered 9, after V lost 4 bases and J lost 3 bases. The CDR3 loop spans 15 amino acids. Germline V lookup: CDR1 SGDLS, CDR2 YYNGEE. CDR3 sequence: CASSSIGGPDTEAFF. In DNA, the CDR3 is TGTGCCAGCAGCTCTATAGGGGGCCCCGACACTGAAGCTTTCTTT.

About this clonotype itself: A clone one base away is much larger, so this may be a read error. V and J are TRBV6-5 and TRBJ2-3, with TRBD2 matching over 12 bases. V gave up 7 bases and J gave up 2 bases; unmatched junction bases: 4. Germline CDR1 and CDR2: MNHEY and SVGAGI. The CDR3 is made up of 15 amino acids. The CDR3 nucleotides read TGTGCCAGCACCGGACTAGCGGGGAACACAGATACGCAGTATTTT. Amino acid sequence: CASTGLAGNTDTQYF.

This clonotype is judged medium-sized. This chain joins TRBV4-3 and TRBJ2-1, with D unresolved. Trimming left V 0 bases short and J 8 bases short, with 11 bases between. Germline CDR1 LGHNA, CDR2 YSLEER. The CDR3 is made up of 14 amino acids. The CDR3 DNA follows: TGCGCCAGCAGCCAAGATTTCACAGTGGATGAGCAGTTCTTC. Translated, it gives CASSQDFTVDEQFF.

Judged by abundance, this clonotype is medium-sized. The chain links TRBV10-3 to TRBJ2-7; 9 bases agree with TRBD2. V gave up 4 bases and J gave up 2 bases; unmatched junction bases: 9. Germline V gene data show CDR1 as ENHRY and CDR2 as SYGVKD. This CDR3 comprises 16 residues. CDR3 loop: CAISGRGGATPYEQYF. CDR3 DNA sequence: TGTGCCATCAGTGGGCGGGGGGGCGCGACCCCCTACGAGCAGTACTTC.

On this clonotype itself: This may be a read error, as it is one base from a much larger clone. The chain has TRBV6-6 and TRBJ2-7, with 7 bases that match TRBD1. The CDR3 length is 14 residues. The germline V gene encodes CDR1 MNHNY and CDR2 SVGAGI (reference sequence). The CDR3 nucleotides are TGTGCCTGCAGTTACCTGGGACAGTCCTACGAGCAGTACTTC. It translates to CACSYLGQSYEQYF.

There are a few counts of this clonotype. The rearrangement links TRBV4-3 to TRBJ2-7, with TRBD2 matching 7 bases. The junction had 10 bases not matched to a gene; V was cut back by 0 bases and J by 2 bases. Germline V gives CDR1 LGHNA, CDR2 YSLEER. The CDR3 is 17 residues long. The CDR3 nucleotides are TGCGCCAGCAGCCAAGATTTACCCGGGACTATTACCTACGAGCAGTACTTC. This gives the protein CASSQDLPGTITYEQYF.

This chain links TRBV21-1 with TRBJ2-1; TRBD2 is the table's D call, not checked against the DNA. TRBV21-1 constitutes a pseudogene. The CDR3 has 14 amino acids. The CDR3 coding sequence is TGTGCCAGCAACCGGGGCGGGAGGAGCGATGAGCAGCTCTTC. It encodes CASNRGGRSDEQLF.

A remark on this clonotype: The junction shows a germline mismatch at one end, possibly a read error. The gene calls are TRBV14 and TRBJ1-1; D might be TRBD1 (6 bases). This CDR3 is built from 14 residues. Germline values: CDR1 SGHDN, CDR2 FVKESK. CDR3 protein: CASSPTTWGAEAFF. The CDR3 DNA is TGTGCCAGCAGCCCCACAACGTGGGGGGCTGAAGCATTCTTT.

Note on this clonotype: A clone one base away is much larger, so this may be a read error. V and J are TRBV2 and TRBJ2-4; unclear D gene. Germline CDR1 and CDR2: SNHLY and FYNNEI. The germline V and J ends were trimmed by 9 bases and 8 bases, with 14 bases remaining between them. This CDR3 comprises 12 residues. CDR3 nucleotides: TGTGCCAGACGAGCAGGAAGGGACATTCAGTACTTC. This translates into CARRAGRDIQYF.